These 2 T cell receptor beta chains were sequenced from one sample in a study of blood T cell repertoires in COVID-19. Using immunoSEQ multiplex PCR, the repertoire was profiled, and TCRdb retains in-frame clones only, with some absent. Of around 140,000 clones listed, more than 70% are singletons. The specimen sequenced was peripheral blood. Receptors originate from a man aged 45-65 years with acute or convalescent COVID-19.

This sequence joins TRBV15 and TRBJ1-6; TRBD1 matches at 8 bases. This CDR3 is 14 amino acids long. The germline V gene encodes CDR1 LNHNV and CDR2 YYDKDF (reference sequence). J was trimmed by 10 bases and V by 6 bases; bases with no gene match: 8. CDR3 loop: CATRDRVAGSPLHF. CDR3 in DNA: TGTGCCACCAGGGACAGGGTGGCAGGATCACCCCTCCACTTT. The full variable domain, completed using reference TRBV15 and TRBJ1-6, is DAMVIQNPRYQVTQFGKPVTLSCSQTLNHNVMYWYQQKSSQAPKLLFHYYDKDFNNEADTPDNFQSRRPNTSFCFLDIRSPGLGDTAMYLCATRDRVAGSPLHFGNGTRLTVT.

V and J are TRBV10-3 and TRBJ1-5; TRBD1 matches 9 bases. V shed 3 bases and J 7 bases; nucleotides not matched to a gene: 4. Germline loops: CDR1 ENHRY, CDR2 SYGVKD. This CDR3 comprises 14 residues. CDR3 DNA sequence: TGTGCCATCAGTGAACAGGGGGCGATCCAGCCCCAGCATTTT. Its protein product is CAISEQGAIQPQHF.